This TCR beta chain stems from a study of blood T cell repertoires in COVID-19. About the study: Both acute and convalescent COVID-19 samples were obtained from the United States, Italy and Spain. T cells, B-cell-depleted T cells, or PBMCs provided the cDNA or gDNA that served as material.

As originally analysed: Reference gene primer amplification in the assay estimated nucleated cell counts. The assay was immunoSEQ multiplex PCR, and TCRdb's table has in-frame clones only and misses some. That table gives V, J and clone size, and the DNA gave D and trimming. The sample holds roughly 40,000 clones, 70% to 90% seen once. Germline CDR1 is SGHAT and CDR2 is FQNNGV. CDR3 length equals 15 residues. Trimming pared 1 base from V and 6 bases from J, leaving 14 bases between. This TCR came from a human donor in a cohort sampled during active COVID-19. The chain combines TRBV11-2 with TRBJ2-3; a weak D match, TRBD1 (5 bases). The sample taken for sequencing was peripheral blood. In DNA form, the CDR3 reads TGTGCCAGCAGCTTAGTAAGGGGCCGCTTCGATACGCAGTATTTT. Translation gives CASSLVRGRFDTQYF.